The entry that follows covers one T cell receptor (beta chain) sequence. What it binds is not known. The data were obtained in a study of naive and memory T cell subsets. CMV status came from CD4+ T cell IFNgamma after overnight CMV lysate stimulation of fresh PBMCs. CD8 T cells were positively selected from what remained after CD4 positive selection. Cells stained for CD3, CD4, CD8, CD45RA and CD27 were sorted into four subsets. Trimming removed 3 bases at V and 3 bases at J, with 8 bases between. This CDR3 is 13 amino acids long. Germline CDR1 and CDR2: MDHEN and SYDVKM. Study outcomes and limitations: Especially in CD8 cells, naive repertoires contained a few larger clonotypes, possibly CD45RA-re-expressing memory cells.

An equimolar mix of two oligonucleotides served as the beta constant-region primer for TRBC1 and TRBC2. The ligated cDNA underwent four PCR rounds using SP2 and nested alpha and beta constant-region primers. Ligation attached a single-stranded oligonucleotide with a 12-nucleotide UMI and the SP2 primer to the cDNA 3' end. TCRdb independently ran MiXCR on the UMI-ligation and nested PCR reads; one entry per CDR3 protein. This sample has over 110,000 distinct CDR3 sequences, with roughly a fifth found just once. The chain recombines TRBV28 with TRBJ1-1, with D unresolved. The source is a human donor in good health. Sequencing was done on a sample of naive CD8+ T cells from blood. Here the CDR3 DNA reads TGTGCCAGCAGTTTGATGACGCACACTGAAGCTTTCTTT. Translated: CASSLMTHTEAFF.